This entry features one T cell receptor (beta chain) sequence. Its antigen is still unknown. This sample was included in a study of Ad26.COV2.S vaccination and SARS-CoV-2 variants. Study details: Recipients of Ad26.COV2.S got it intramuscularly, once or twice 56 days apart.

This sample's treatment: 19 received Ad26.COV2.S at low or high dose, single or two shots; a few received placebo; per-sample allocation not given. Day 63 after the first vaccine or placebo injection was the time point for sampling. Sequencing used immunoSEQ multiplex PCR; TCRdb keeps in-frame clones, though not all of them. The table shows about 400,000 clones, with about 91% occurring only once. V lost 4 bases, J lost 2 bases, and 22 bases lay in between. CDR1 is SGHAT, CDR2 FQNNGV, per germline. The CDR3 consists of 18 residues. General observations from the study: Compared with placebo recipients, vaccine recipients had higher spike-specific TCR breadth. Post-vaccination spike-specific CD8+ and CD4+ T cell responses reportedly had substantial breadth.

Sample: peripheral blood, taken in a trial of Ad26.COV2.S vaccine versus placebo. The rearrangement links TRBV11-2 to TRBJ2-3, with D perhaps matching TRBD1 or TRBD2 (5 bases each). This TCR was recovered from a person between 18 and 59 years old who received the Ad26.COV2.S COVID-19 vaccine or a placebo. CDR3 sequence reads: CASSYWPGPRNLTDTQYF. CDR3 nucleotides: TGTGCCAGCAGCTATTGGCCGGGACCCCGAAACCTCACAGATACGCAGTATTTT.